This TCR beta chain is from a study of CD4 T cells in relation to SARS-CoV-2 and coronaviruses. Broader study findings: The assay detects memory recall responses, not culture-primed primary responses. This crossreactivity analysis covered spike protein alone, no other viral proteins.

CDR3 size: 11 residues. CDR1 and CDR2 from the germline V gene are LGHNA and YSLEER. V shed 6 bases and J shed 4 bases, with 6 bases lying between them. Uncultured naive and memory CD4+ T cells supplied DNA for deep TCR-beta sequencing. Libraries were prepared by immunoSEQ multiplex PCR; TCRdb keeps only in-frame clonotypes and omits some of them. Seen here are about 68,000 clones, 90% to 95% observed once, and the top ten hold under 0.3%. To note about this clone: Its antigen is not known.

CD4+ T cells from unexposed donors were obtained before the COVID-19 pandemic (2011-2018). This chain links TRBV4-3 with TRBJ1-2; D is possibly TRBD1 (5 bases). Sequenced: naive CD4+ T cells from PBMCs. Subset specified: naive CD4+ T cells isolated by negative enrichment. The TCR originated in a human donor in good health. The CDR3 spells CASRGGYGYTF. In DNA, the CDR3 is TGCGCCAGCAGGGGGGGCTATGGCTACACCTTC.